Shown below are 29 T cell receptor beta chains from a single sample sequenced in a study of T cell responses to AZD1222 COVID-19 vaccine (dated by TCRdb to 2020 to 2023). In the paper's terms, the time point label means: about 28 days (+/-7) after the second vaccine dose. Libraries were made using the immunoSEQ multiplex PCR assay. TCRdb retrieved this table from immuneACCESS and kept in-frame rearrangements only. Not all clones are present; in checked studies, unresolved V genes account for under half, and no reason is known for the remainder. The sample table holds nearly 110,000 clones, of which about nine tenths were seen once. Less than 9.5% of the sample is held by the ten biggest clonotypes. Specimen: peripheral blood, collected 28 days after the second AZD1222 dose. The receptors were sampled from an adult who received the AZD1222 COVID-19 vaccine.

The chain couples TRBV6-5 to TRBJ1-1; no reliable D call. V was shortened by 0 bases and J by 4 bases, with 9 bases between the two germline ends. The germline CDR1 and CDR2 sequences are MNHEY and SVGAGI. This CDR3 spans 14 amino acids. Here the CDR3 DNA reads TGTGCCAGCAGTTACTCCTATTCTAGCACTGAAGCTTTCTTT. It translates to CASSYSYSSTEAFF.

The rearrangement joins TRBV7-3 to TRBJ2-1; D is undetermined. Germline V CDR1 and CDR2: SGHTA, FQGTGA. Trimming cost V 4 bases and J 5 bases, with 9 bases left between them. The CDR3 runs to 13 residues. This chain's CDR3 is CASSSGRDNEQFF. In DNA form, the CDR3 reads TGTGCCAGCAGCTCCGGACGAGACAATGAGCAGTTCTTC.

This rearrangement joins TRBV19 to TRBJ2-3; 12 nucleotides align to TRBD2. V was pared by 5 bases and J by 2 bases, with 2 bases of the junction left unmatched. The CDR3 spans 15 residues. Per the germline V gene, CDR1 is LNHDA and CDR2 is SQIVND (reference sequence). The CDR3 DNA follows: TGTGCCAGTAGTGGACTAGCGGGATACACAGATACGCAGTATTTT. Protein product: CASSGLAGYTDTQYF.

The chain uses TRBV6-5 and TRBJ1-6; D is uncertain. Germline CDR1 is MNHEY and CDR2 is SVGAGI. This CDR3 contains 15 residues. V shed 4 bases and J shed 5 bases, with 12 bases lying between them. Written as DNA, the CDR3 is TGTGCCAGCAGTTGGGGAGGGAATAATAATTCACCCCTCCACTTT. Residues: CASSWGGNNNSPLHF.

The J gene is TRBJ2-5, the V gene TRBV27, with 11 bases that match TRBD2. The germline gives CDR1 MNHEY, CDR2 SMNVEV (reference sequence). The CDR3 runs 17 residues. V lost 2 bases and J lost 4; bases outside the gene matches: 9. DNA for the CDR3: TGTGCCAGCAGTTTAATGGTTGGGCTAGCGGGGGGAGAGACCCAGTACTTC. Translating gives CASSLMVGLAGGETQYF.

The CDR3 bases are TGTGCCAGCAGAACTACGACGCGCGCCAATTCACCCCTCCACTTT. Translated, it gives CASRTTTRANSPLHF. The rearrangement joins TRBV7-9 to TRBJ1-6; D ambiguous. This CDR3 contains 15 residues. CDR1 SEHNR and CDR2 FQNEAQ come from the germline V gene (reference sequence). The V end was cut by 6 bases, the J end by 7 bases, with 16 bases between.

The chain recombines TRBV6-5 with TRBJ2-7; no definite D call. There are 13 residues in the CDR3. V was clipped by 6 bases and J by 5 bases, with 14 bases between them. Germline loops: CDR1 MNHEY, CDR2 SVGAGI. The CDR3 reads CASSSTRAHEQYF. CDR3 coding DNA: TGTGCCAGCAGCTCCACCCGGGCCCACGAGCAGTACTTC.

The chain recombines TRBV7-6 with TRBJ2-2, with 7 positions matching TRBD1. This CDR3 comprises 16 residues. Germline loops: CDR1 SGHVS, CDR2 FNYEAQ. J was trimmed by 6 bases and V by 5 bases; bases with no gene match: 12. The CDR3 here is CASSQGTEDSAGELFF. Here the CDR3 DNA reads TGTGCCAGCAGCCAAGGGACAGAAGATTCGGCCGGGGAGCTGTTTTTT.

This chain links TRBV7-9 with TRBJ2-3; possibly TRBD1 or TRBD2 for D (5 bases each). The CDR3 runs 17 residues. V was pared by 5 bases and J by 5 bases, with 23 bases between. Germline V gene lookup returns CDR1 SEHNR and CDR2 FQNEAQ (reference sequence). CDR3 DNA sequence: TGTGCCAGCAGCCCCTCCCGGCTAGCCGGGGCGGAAGATACGCAGTATTTT. It encodes CASSPSRLAGAEDTQYF.

This chain joins TRBV19 and TRBJ2-7; D might be TRBD1 or TRBD2, each matching 6 bases. Germline V gives CDR1 LNHDA, CDR2 SQIVND (reference sequence). This CDR3 has 15 amino acids. Trimming removed 1 base from V and 4 bases from J, with 14 bases in between. CDR3 nucleotide sequence: TGTGCCAGTAGTATAGGGGGGGCGTCTGGGTACGAGCAGTACTTC. It is translated as CASSIGGASGYEQYF.

V usage is TRBV27 and J usage is TRBJ2-7; 10 bases map to TRBD1. The CDR3 covers 14 residues. V shed 5 bases and J 7 bases; nucleotides not matched to a gene: 8. Germline CDR1 is MNHEY and CDR2 is SMNVEV (reference sequence). The CDR3 loop is CASSDRQGAGEQYF. In DNA, the CDR3 is TGTGCCAGCAGTGACAGACAGGGGGCGGGGGAGCAGTACTTC.

The chain employs TRBV5-1 and TRBJ2-7; 7 nucleotides match TRBD1. The CDR3 is 14 amino acids. The germline V gene encodes CDR1 SGHRS and CDR2 YFSETQ. V gave up 5 bases and J gave up 4 bases; unmatched junction bases: 9. The CDR3 region has the DNA TGCGCCAGCAGGGACCAGACAGGGCCGTACGAGCAGTACTTC. Translated, it gives CASRDQTGPYEQYF.

This clone appeared a single time. The chain's CDR3 is CASSVGGLTDTQYF. DNA for the CDR3: TGTGCCAGCAGCGTGGGGGGCCTGACAGATACGCAGTATTTT. V usage is TRBV9 and J usage is TRBJ2-3; D might be TRBD1 or TRBD2, each matching 6 bases. Germline V CDR1 and CDR2: SGDLS, YYNGEE. Trimming stripped 2 bases from V and 3 bases from J, with 10 bases between. The CDR3 length is 14 residues.

J is TRBJ1-6 and V is TRBV6-5, with TRBD1 matching 7 bases. V trimming: 2 bases; J trimming: 7 bases; junction bases outside the gene matches: 5. The germline V gene encodes CDR1 MNHEY and CDR2 SVGAGI. CDR3 length: 15 amino acids. Here the CDR3 DNA reads TGTGCCAGCAGTTACGAGGACAGGACAAATTCACCCCTCCACTTT. The encoded protein is CASSYEDRTNSPLHF.

CDR3 amino acids: CASVRGSGNTIYF. The CDR3 region has the DNA TGTGCCAGCGTTCGGGGGTCTGGAAACACCATATATTTT. The chain has TRBV2 and TRBJ1-3; the D gene is possibly TRBD1 (5 bases). This CDR3 has 13 residues. In germline, CDR1 is SNHLY, CDR2 FYNNEI. Trimming removed 8 bases at V and 1 base at J, with 9 bases between.

The chain recombines TRBV5-4 with TRBJ2-7; TRBD1 agrees at 7 bases. The junction had 6 bases not matched to a gene; V was cut back by 6 bases and J by 0 bases. Per the germline V gene, CDR1 is SGHNT and CDR2 is YYREEE (reference sequence). CDR3 length: 14 amino acids. The CDR3 nucleotides read TGTGCCAGCACTCCGGGACAGCACTCCTACGAGCAGTACTTC. This gives the protein CASTPGQHSYEQYF.

The chain links TRBV18 to TRBJ1-5; maybe TRBD1 (5 bases). The V end was cut by 3 bases, the J end by 1 base, with 16 bases between. The germline V gene has CDR1 KGHSH and CDR2 LQKENI. CDR3 length equals 17 residues. The CDR3 reads CASSPGKQGSSNQPQHF. The CDR3 bases are TGTGCCAGCTCACCTGGCAAGCAGGGCTCCAGCAATCAGCCCCAGCATTTT.

The chain links TRBV9 to TRBJ2-1; maybe TRBD1 (5 bases). The germline gives CDR1 SGDLS, CDR2 YYNGEE. Between the trimmed V and J ends, which lost 3 bases and 0 bases, there was a span of 25 bases. This CDR3 is 20 amino acids long. The CDR3 spells CASSGSGQALPLSSYNEQFF. The CDR3 DNA follows: TGTGCCAGCAGCGGCTCTGGACAAGCACTTCCTTTGAGCTCCTACAATGAGCAGTTCTTC.

There are a few counts of this clone. The chain recombines TRBV5-1 with TRBJ1-4; D possibly corresponds to TRBD1 (6 bases). V shed 0 bases and J shed 9 bases, with 12 bases lying between them. CDR1 SGHRS and CDR2 YFSETQ come from the germline V gene. CDR3 length equals 14 residues. The CDR3 loop reads CASSLVAGGQKLFF. CDR3 sequence (DNA): TGCGCCAGCAGCTTGGTTGCGGGGGGGCAAAAACTGTTTTTT. Full variable domain (missing parts from reference TRBV5-1 and TRBJ1-4): KAGVTQTPRYLIKTRGQQVTLSCSPISGHRSVSWYQQTPGQGLQFLFEYFSETQRNKGNFPGRFSGRQFSNSRSEMNVSTLELGDSALYLCASSLVAGGQKLFFGSGTQLSVL.

In the case of this clone: Other DNA sequences in this specimen translate into the identical CDR3. This sequence joins TRBV5-6 and TRBJ1-4; possible D gene TRBD1, 5 bases. The CDR3 has 16 residues. Trimming removed 3 bases from V and 0 bases from J, with 12 bases in between. Looked up from germline, CDR1 is SGHDT and CDR2 is YYEEEE. The CDR3 is CASSWGRGATNEKLFF. The CDR3 DNA follows: TGTGCCAGCAGCTGGGGACGGGGTGCAACTAATGAAAAACTGTTTTTT.

V is TRBV30 and J is TRBJ1-1; no firm D call. In germline, CDR1 is GTSNPN, CDR2 SVGIG (reference sequence). Trimming removed 0 bases at V and 2 bases at J, with 1 base between. This CDR3 has 11 amino acids. The CDR3 loop reads CAWSVNTEAFF. The CDR3 DNA follows: TGTGCCTGGAGTGTCAACACTGAAGCTTTCTTT.

The chain joins TRBV5-4 to TRBJ1-5; no reliable D call. The CDR3 has 14 residues. CDR1 is SGHNT, CDR2 YYREEE, per germline (reference sequence). V lost 2 bases and J lost 6, with 12 bases in between. CDR3 DNA: TGTGCCAGCAGCTTTTTTGGGGTTGGTCAGCCCCAGCATTTT. This sequence encodes CASSFFGVGQPQHF.

The chain has TRBV5-4 and TRBJ2-2; D not certain. This CDR3 contains 14 residues. Germline-derived CDR1 and CDR2 are SGHNT and YYREEE (reference sequence). The V end lost 4 bases, the J end lost 4 bases, and 11 bases lay between the germline ends. The CDR3 loop reads CASSLPTRTGELFF. CDR3 DNA sequence: TGTGCCAGCAGCCTTCCAACTCGCACCGGGGAGCTGTTTTTT.

The chain joins TRBV28 to TRBJ2-1; D is possibly TRBD2 (6 bases). The ends were cut back, 4 bases at V and 7 bases at J, with 17 bases in the middle. Germline values: CDR1 MDHEN, CDR2 SYDVKM. There are 15 residues in the CDR3. CDR3 sequence: CASSYTGRGMNEQFF. The CDR3 region has the DNA TGTGCCAGCAGTTACACGGGCCGCGGGATGAATGAGCAGTTCTTC.

This clone occurred once. V gene TRBV6-5 combines with J gene TRBJ1-1; D is possibly TRBD1 (5 bases). The CDR3 is 14 residues long. Trimming cost V 10 bases and J 2 bases, with 17 bases left between them. The germline V gene encodes CDR1 MNHEY and CDR2 SVGAGI. Written as DNA, the CDR3 is TGTGCCACCCACCGGCAGGGACTTAACACTGAAGCTTTCTTT. Protein: CATHRQGLNTEAFF.

The rearrangement joins TRBV5-5 to TRBJ2-3, with a tentative D call TRBD1 (6 bases). Germline V gene sequence: CDR1 SGHKS, CDR2 YYEKEE (reference sequence). This CDR3 comprises 17 residues. Trimming left V 4 bases short and J 3 bases short, with 21 bases between. The CDR3 sequence: CASSPRDTYYRTDTQYF. The DNA of the CDR3 is TGTGCCAGCAGCCCCCGGGACACGTATTATCGAACAGATACGCAGTATTTT.

The chain carries TRBV7-2 and TRBJ1-4, with D tentatively TRBD1 (5 bases). This CDR3 contains 15 residues. Trimming stripped 4 bases from V and 0 bases from J, with 9 bases between. The germline CDR1 and CDR2 sequences are SGHTA and FQGNSA. The CDR3 DNA sequence: TGTGCCAGCAGCTGGGGACCCGCAACTAATGAAAAACTGTTTTTT. Protein product: CASSWGPATNEKLFF.

V and J are TRBV27 and TRBJ2-3; D possibly uses TRBD1 or TRBD2 (5 bases each). Trimming pared 7 bases from V and 0 bases from J, leaving 14 bases between. This CDR3 region has 15 residues. Germline assignment: CDR1 MNHEY and CDR2 SMNVEV (reference sequence). DNA for the CDR3: TGTGCCAGCACCACCTCGGGGCCAAGCACAGATACGCAGTATTTT. Its translation: CASTTSGPSTDTQYF.

The chain recombines TRBV3-1 (or the pseudogene TRBV3-2) with TRBJ1-5, with unresolved D. Germline V gene sequence: CDR1 LGHDT, CDR2 YNNKEL (reference sequence). There are 14 residues in the CDR3. Trimming removed 1 base from V and 5 bases from J, with 9 bases in between. The CDR3 here is CASSQASEYQPQHF. The DNA for the CDR3 is TGTGCCAGCAGCCAAGCGTCCGAATATCAGCCCCAGCATTTT.